This paragraph reports one TCR beta chain. There is no known antigen for this receptor. The sample holds no much larger clone one base away, and base qualities are not on file. Its CDR3 holds 15 amino acids, cysteine through phenylalanine. The read is trimmed to its CDR3 DNA, 45 bases read in frame from base 1. According to the germline V gene, CDR1 reads SGHDT and CDR2 reads YYEEEE. V is clipped by 4 bases and J by 5 bases, and the sequence between their germline boundaries is 18 bases long. The sample belongs to a study of blood T cell repertoires in COVID-19 (dated by TCRdb to about 2020). About the investigation overall: Samples covering the acute and convalescent phases of COVID-19 were provided by collaborators in the United States, Italy and Spain. The material from the prospective study consisted of cDNA or gDNA derived from T cells, B-cell-depleted T cells, or PBMCs. Subjects who had been exposed to COVID-19, were actively infected with it, or had recovered from it provided the deeply sampled blood TCRbeta repertoires that made up the dataset. The repertoires were made available in a free public database intended to serve as a resource for research on the immune response to SARS-CoV-2. The samples were drawn from two sources: the first 160 participants of the ongoing ImmuneRACE study, and 1,000 to 1,500 subjects contributed by 6 global collaborators. Sample metadata almost always included a de-identified subject ID, COVID-19 status, age in years and sex. Where available, HLA class I and class II types were taken from metadata supplied by the sample provider and were not determined by assay-based typing. Here is what the overall study found, with its caveats: Clinical and demographic metadata were provided uncurated, with the amount varying by source and participant.

One collaborating source in Seattle enrolled patients during active infection and followed them longitudinally through the course of disease. Whole blood was collected in K2EDTA tubes by collaborating institutions according to the institutions' own protocols. For TCRbeta analysis, collaborator samples were shipped as frozen whole blood, as isolated PBMCs, or as DNA extracted from either sample type. The immunoSEQ Assay, a bias-controlled multiplex PCR, was used to amplify TCRbeta CDR3 regions from genomic DNA. The authors' pipeline ran thus. Within the assay, amplification of reference gene primers was used to estimate how many nucleated cells each sample contained. Sequence reads were collapsed and filtered to measure the absolute abundance of every unique TCRbeta CDR3 rearrangement. For each sample, productive Simpson clonality was calculated as the square root of Simpson's diversity index over productive rearrangements. Drawn from immuneACCESS, this table holds only the in-frame rearrangements with V and J called that TCRdb kept. Clones are partly lost; checked studies trace under half to an unresolved V gene and leave the rest unexplained. That table supplies the V and J calls and clone size; D and trimming were determined from the DNA. This sample lists about 160,000 clones; about 90% were detected once. The leading ten clones occupy approximately 4.9% of the sample.

The material sequenced was peripheral blood. The sequence joins TRBV5-6 to TRBJ1-1, and the D gene may be TRBD1, 5 bases matching. The receptor was derived from a man aged 25 to 40 with COVID-19, enrolled during active disease. The base sequence is TGTGCCAGCAGCGGATACCGGGACTATGAGACTGAAGCTTTCTTT. Translated, it reads CASSGYRDYETEAFF.